What follows are 19 T cell receptor beta chains derived from one specimen sequenced in a study of T cell responses to AZD1222 COVID-19 vaccine. Method: immunoSEQ multiplex PCR; TCRdb's copy keeps in-frame clones and lacks some. This table has about 84,000 clones, nearly 90% appearing once. The specimen was peripheral blood, collected on day 0 of AZD1222 vaccination. The receptor source for this set is an adult in good health.

The J gene is TRBJ2-7, the V gene TRBV29-1, with D maybe TRBD1 (6 bases). Germline values: CDR1 SQVTM, CDR2 ANQGSEA. V was pared by 7 bases and J by 2 bases, with 9 bases between. The CDR3 is made up of 11 amino acids. CDR3 residues: CSGGQTYEQYF. CDR3 coding DNA: TGCAGCGGTGGACAGACCTACGAGCAGTACTTC.

The chain combines TRBV4-2 with TRBJ1-3; 9 bases are a match to TRBD1. Per germline, CDR1 LGHNA and CDR2 YNFKEQ. The CDR3 contains 15 residues. The trim removed 1 base at V and 2 bases at J, leaving 0 bases unmatched. The CDR3 protein is CASSQGDRAGNTIYF. For the CDR3, the DNA is TGTGCCAGCAGCCAAGGGGACAGGGCTGGAAACACCATATATTTT.

The gene calls are TRBV7-2 and TRBJ2-2; 14 nucleotides agree with TRBD2. The J segment lost 6 bases and the V segment lost 5 bases, leaving 5 bases of the junction unmatched. Looked up from germline, CDR1 is SGHTA and CDR2 is FQGNSA. The CDR3 runs 16 residues. For the CDR3, the DNA is TGTGCCAGCAGCATTCGGACTAGCGGGAGGTCCGGGGAGCTGTTTTTT. This codes for CASSIRTSGRSGELFF.

This clone was detected a few times. The gene calls are TRBV7-2 and TRBJ2-1; no reliable D call. Germline V gene sequence: CDR1 SGHTA, CDR2 FQGNSA. Trimming left V 2 bases short and J 2 bases short, with 16 bases between. The CDR3 totals 17 residues. CDR3 in amino acids: CASSLLPGATTYNEQFF. The CDR3 nucleotides are TGTGCCAGCAGCTTACTCCCTGGCGCCACCACCTACAATGAGCAGTTCTTC.

The chain carries TRBV3-1 (or the pseudogene TRBV3-2) and TRBJ2-1; 10 bases are shared with TRBD2. Per the germline V gene, CDR1 is LGHDT and CDR2 is YNNKEL (reference sequence). The CDR3 length is 17 residues. V lost 0 bases to trimming and J lost 5 bases; unmatched junction nucleotides: 7. CDR3 sequence (DNA): TGTGCCAGCAGCCAAGAAAATTTAGCGGGAGGTAACAATGAGCAGTTCTTC. Translated: CASSQENLAGGNNEQFF.

The chain employs TRBV7-9 and TRBJ1-2, with TRBD1 matching over 9 bases. Germline values: CDR1 SEHNR, CDR2 FQNEAQ (reference sequence). The CDR3 is 15 residues long. V shed 4 bases, J shed 1 base, and the junction held 4 bases outside the gene matches. CDR3 region: CASSSTGGHNYGYTF. The CDR3 coding sequence is TGTGCCAGCAGCTCCACAGGGGGCCATAACTATGGCTACACCTTC. Using reference TRBV7-9 and TRBJ1-2 for the parts outside the CDR3, the full variable domain is DTGVSQNPRHKITKRGQNVTFRCDPISEHNRLYWYRQTLGQGPEFLTYFQNEAQLEKSRLLSDRFSAERPKGSFSTLEIQRTEQGDSAMYLCASSSTGGHNYGYTFGSGTRLTVV.

The J gene is TRBJ1-5, the V gene TRBV2; D gene ambiguous. The CDR3 has 14 residues. Germline values: CDR1 SNHLY, CDR2 FYNNEI. The V end lost 2 bases, the J end lost 2 bases, and 7 bases lay between the germline ends. CDR3 in DNA: TGTGCCAGCAGTGAACGATCAGGCAATCAGCCCCAGCATTTT. Translating it yields CASSERSGNQPQHF.

The genes are TRBV7-9 and TRBJ2-1; 14 bases agree with TRBD2. This CDR3 region has 15 residues. The germline gives CDR1 SEHNR, CDR2 FQNEAQ (reference sequence). V trimming: 3 bases; J trimming: 7 bases; junction bases outside the gene matches: 2. The CDR3 DNA sequence: TGTGCCAGCAGCTTGGGACTAGCGGGGGTAAATGAGCAGTTCTTC. This translates into CASSLGLAGVNEQFF. The variable domain in full, with the rest retrieved from reference TRBV7-9 and TRBJ2-1, is DTGVSQNPRHKITKRGQNVTFRCDPISEHNRLYWYRQTLGQGPEFLTYFQNEAQLEKSRLLSDRFSAERPKGSFSTLEIQRTEQGDSAMYLCASSLGLAGVNEQFFGPGTRLTVL.

This chain uses TRBV18 with TRBJ1-5; maybe TRBD1 (6 bases). Germline V gene data show CDR1 as KGHSH and CDR2 as LQKENI. The CDR3 sequence is 14 residues long. Trimming took off 1 base at V and 5 bases at J, with 9 bases between the two ends. The CDR3 DNA sequence: TGTGCCAGCTCACCACAACAGGGCGATCAGCCCCAGCATTTT. Its translation is CASSPQQGDQPQHF.

V gene TRBV23-1 combines with J gene TRBJ1-2; perhaps TRBD1 as D (5 bases). Being an ORF, TRBV23-1 has a function that is uncertain. Trimming cost V 4 bases and J 4 bases, with 16 bases left between them. This CDR3 comprises 15 residues. CDR3 amino acids: CASSLVDITIYGYTF. The CDR3 DNA is TGCGCCAGCAGTCTGGTGGACATCACTATCTATGGCTACACCTTC.

J is TRBJ2-5 and V is TRBV28, with D tentatively TRBD1 or TRBD2 (6 bases each). This CDR3 contains 21 residues. The germline V gene has CDR1 MDHEN and CDR2 SYDVKM. V was clipped by 2 bases and J by 4 bases, with 32 bases between them. CDR3 DNA sequence: TGTGCCAGCAGTTTAGGACAGCTAATCCCCATTTTCCGGGGGTGGGGAGAGACCCAGTACTTC. Translated: CASSLGQLIPIFRGWGETQYF.

This clone was recorded only once. The rearrangement links TRBV29-1 to TRBJ1-1; the D is unclear. Between the trimmed V and J ends, which lost 6 bases and 11 bases, there was a span of 13 bases. CDR1 is SQVTM, CDR2 ANQGSEA, per germline. The length of the CDR3 is 10 residues. CDR3 coding DNA: TGCAGCGTGTTGGGGATTCGTGCTTTCTTT. Translating gives CSVLGIRAFF.

This CDR3 is CASGLVLSLQGNYGYTF. CDR3 sequence (DNA): TGTGCTAGTGGTTTGGTACTAAGTTTACAGGGGAACTATGGCTACACCTTC. V gene TRBV12-5 combines with J gene TRBJ1-2, with 7 bases fitting TRBD1. The CDR3 spans 17 residues. V dropped 0 bases and J dropped 2; count of bases not matched to a gene: 9. Looked up from germline, CDR1 is LGHNT and CDR2 is FRNRAP. The complete variable domain, with remaining parts taken from reference TRBV12-5 and TRBJ1-2, reads DARVTQTPRHKVTEMGQEVTMRCQPILGHNTVFWYRQTMMQGLELLAYFRNRAPLDDSGMPKDRFSAEMPDATLATLKIQPSEPRDSAVYFCASGLVLSLQGNYGYTFGSGTRLTVV.

The rearrangement links TRBV7-9 to TRBJ2-5; 7 bases are shared with TRBD2. Germline trimming cut 5 bases from V and 5 bases from J; bases unmatched to any gene: 11. Germline V gives CDR1 SEHNR, CDR2 FQNEAQ (reference sequence). The CDR3 runs 15 residues. The CDR3 bases are TGTGCCAGCAGCCTTCCCGGACTAGTCGGTGAGACCCAGTACTTC. Amino acid sequence: CASSLPGLVGETQYF.

The chain combines TRBV6-1 with TRBJ2-3, with D possibly called TRBD1 or TRBD2 (5 bases each). The CDR3 has 16 residues. Germline CDR1 reads MNHNS; CDR2 reads SASEGT. The V and J ends lost 2 bases and 4 bases respectively, with 16 bases between them. The DNA for the CDR3 is TGTGCCAGCAGTGAACGAGGGGCAGGTGGGTCAGATACGCAGTATTTT. Its protein is CASSERGAGGSDTQYF.

The chain recombines TRBV7-9 with TRBJ1-2; D perhaps matches TRBD1 (6 bases). With 1 base removed from V and 4 bases from J, the gap between germline ends came to 16 bases. The CDR3 consists of 16 residues. Germline V gives CDR1 SEHNR, CDR2 FQNEAQ (reference sequence). The CDR3 here is CASSLGMGGAGYGYTF. DNA for the CDR3: TGTGCCAGCAGCTTAGGTATGGGGGGCGCAGGCTATGGCTACACCTTC.

V and J are TRBV20-1 and TRBJ2-2; D is possibly TRBD2 (6 bases). Trimming left V 3 bases short and J 6 bases short, with 8 bases between. The CDR3 is made up of 12 amino acids. Germline V lookup: CDR1 DFQATT, CDR2 SNEGSKA (reference sequence). The CDR3 reads CSASGGAGELFF. CDR3 sequence (DNA): TGCAGTGCTAGTGGAGGGGCCGGGGAGCTGTTTTTT.

V gene TRBV6-6 combines with J gene TRBJ2-2; TRBD2 might be the D (6 bases). Trimming left V 9 bases short and J 1 base short, with 15 bases between. Germline V gives CDR1 MNHNY, CDR2 SVGAGI (reference sequence). The CDR3 runs 15 residues. The CDR3 sequence: CASTLGLLNTGELFF. CDR3 DNA sequence: TGTGCCAGTACTCTGGGACTTTTGAACACCGGGGAGCTGTTTTTT.

This clone has more than one count but fewer than ten. The rearrangement uses TRBV5-1 and TRBJ2-6; D remains unclear. CDR1 is SGHRS, CDR2 YFSETQ, per germline. Trimming took 4 bases from V and 1 from J, leaving 9 bases between them. This CDR3 has 15 residues. CDR3: CASSGTLSGANVLTF. The CDR3 DNA is TGCGCCAGCAGCGGAACATTATCTGGGGCCAACGTCCTGACTTTC.